This T cell receptor beta chain was captured by sequencing in a study of shared clonotypes between healthy human individuals. The study's findings and limits: Approximately 5.1% was the fraction of naive CD4 clonotypes found shared across four donors.

Sequencing used immunoSEQ multiplex PCR; TCRdb keeps in-frame clones, though not all of them. The data contain roughly 2,000,000 clones, about 94% of them singletons. Naive CD8 populations comprised CD45RO-negative cells positively selected for CCR7, excluding terminally differentiated effector memory CD45RA+ cells. On this clone: Its antigen remains unidentified.

This CDR3 contains 15 residues. V shed 4 bases and J 6 bases; nucleotides not matched to a gene: 8. Germline-derived CDR1 and CDR2 are SGDLS and YYNGEE. The TCR was taken from a man between 18 and 29 years old in good health. This chain links TRBV9 with TRBJ2-7, with 12 bases lining up with TRBD1. Sequences were obtained from naive CD8+ T cells sorted from blood. The CDR3 is CASSPGTGGHGEQYF. In DNA, the CDR3 is TGTGCCAGCAGCCCGGGGACAGGGGGCCATGGCGAGCAGTACTTC.